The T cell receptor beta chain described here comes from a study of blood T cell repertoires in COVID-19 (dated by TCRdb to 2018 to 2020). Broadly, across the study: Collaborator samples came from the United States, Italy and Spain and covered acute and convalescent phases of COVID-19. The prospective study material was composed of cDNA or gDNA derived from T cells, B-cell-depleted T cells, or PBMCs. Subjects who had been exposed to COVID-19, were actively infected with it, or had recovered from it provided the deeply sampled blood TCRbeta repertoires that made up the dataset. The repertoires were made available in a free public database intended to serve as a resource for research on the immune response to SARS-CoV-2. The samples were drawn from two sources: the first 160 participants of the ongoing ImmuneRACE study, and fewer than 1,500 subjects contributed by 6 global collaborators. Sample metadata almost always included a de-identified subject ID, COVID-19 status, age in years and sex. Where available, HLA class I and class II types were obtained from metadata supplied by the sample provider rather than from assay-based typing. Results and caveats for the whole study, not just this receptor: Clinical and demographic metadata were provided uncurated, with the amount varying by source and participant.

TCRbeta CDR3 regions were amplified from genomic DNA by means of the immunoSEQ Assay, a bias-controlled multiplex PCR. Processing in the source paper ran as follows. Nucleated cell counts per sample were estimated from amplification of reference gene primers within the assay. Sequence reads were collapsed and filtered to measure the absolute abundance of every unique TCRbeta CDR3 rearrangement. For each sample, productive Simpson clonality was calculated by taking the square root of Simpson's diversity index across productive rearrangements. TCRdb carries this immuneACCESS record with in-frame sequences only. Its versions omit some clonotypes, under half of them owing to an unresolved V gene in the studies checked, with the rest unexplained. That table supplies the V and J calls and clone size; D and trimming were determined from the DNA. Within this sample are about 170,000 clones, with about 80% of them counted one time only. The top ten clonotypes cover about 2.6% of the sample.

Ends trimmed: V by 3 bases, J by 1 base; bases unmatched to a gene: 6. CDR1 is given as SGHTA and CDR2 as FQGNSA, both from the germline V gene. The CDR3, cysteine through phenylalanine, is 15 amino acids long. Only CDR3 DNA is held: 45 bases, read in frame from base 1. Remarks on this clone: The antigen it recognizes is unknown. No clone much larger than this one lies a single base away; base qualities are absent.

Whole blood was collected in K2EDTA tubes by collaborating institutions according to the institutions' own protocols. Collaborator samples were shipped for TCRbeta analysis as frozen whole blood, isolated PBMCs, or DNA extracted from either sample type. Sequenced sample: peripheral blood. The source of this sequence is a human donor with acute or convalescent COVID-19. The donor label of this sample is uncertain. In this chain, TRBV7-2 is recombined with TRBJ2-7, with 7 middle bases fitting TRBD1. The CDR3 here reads CASSLYRDSSYEQYF. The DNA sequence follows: TGTGCCAGCAGCTTGTACCGGGACAGTTCCTACGAGCAGTACTTC.